One sample yielded the 32 T cell receptor beta chains listed below, sequenced in a study of long-term antiretroviral therapy in people with HIV. Sequencing relied on immunoSEQ assay v3.0, run at survey level. Profiling relied on immunoSEQ multiplex PCR, and the TCRdb table lists in-frame clones only, not all of them. The table lists 15,000 or so clones, about 80% of them singletons. Sample: unsorted PBMCs, taken 0.3 years before starting antiretroviral therapy. These receptors were obtained from a man aged 50 or older with HIV.

The chain is built from TRBV9 and TRBJ1-1; D gene unclear. This CDR3 has 12 residues. V was trimmed by 7 bases and J by 5 bases, leaving 12 bases between them. Germline V gene sequence: CDR1 SGDLS, CDR2 YYNGEE. CDR3 in DNA: TGTGCCAGCCTGAGCTGGAGTACTGAAGCTTTCTTT. This codes for CASLSWSTEAFF.

V gene TRBV5-1 combines with J gene TRBJ2-3; 7 bases line up with TRBD1. The CDR3 contains 14 residues. V shed 4 bases, J shed 5 bases, and the junction held 7 bases outside the gene matches. From germline, CDR1 is SGHRS and CDR2 YFSETQ. In DNA, the CDR3 is TGCGCCAGCAGCGTAGGGACAGCAGGAGATACGCAGTATTTT. Protein: CASSVGTAGDTQYF.

The rearrangement uses TRBV27 and TRBJ1-4; a possible D gene is TRBD1 (6 bases). The CDR3 runs 15 residues. V was cut by 3 bases and J by 4 bases, with 12 bases left in between. Germline values: CDR1 MNHEY, CDR2 SMNVEV (reference sequence). The CDR3 spells CASSFTGQYNEKLFF. CDR3 nucleotides: TGTGCCAGCAGTTTCACCGGACAGTATAATGAAAAACTGTTTTTT. The variable domain in full, with the rest retrieved from reference TRBV27 and TRBJ1-4, is EAQVTQNPRYLITVTGKKLTVTCSQNMNHEYMSWYRQDPGLGLRQIYYSMNVEVTDKGDVPEGYKVSRKEKRNFPLILESPSPNQTSLYFCASSFTGQYNEKLFFGSGTQLSVL.

The chain recombines TRBV7-2 with TRBJ2-2; perhaps TRBD1 as D (6 bases). The CDR3 has 14 amino acids. V gave up 4 bases and J gave up 3 bases, with 9 bases separating them. Looked up from germline, CDR1 is SGHTA and CDR2 is FQGNSA. The CDR3, as DNA: TGTGCCAGCAGCTCAGGGGCGGACACCGGGGAGCTGTTTTTT. This codes for CASSSGADTGELFF.

This chain connects TRBV4-3 to TRBJ1-2; D possibly corresponds to TRBD1 (5 bases). The germline gives CDR1 LGHNA, CDR2 YSLEER. V gave up 4 bases and J gave up 3 bases, with 9 bases separating them. The CDR3 runs to 13 residues. In DNA form, the CDR3 reads TGCGCCAGCAGCCTAGGGACTTACTATGGCTACACCTTC. It codes for CASSLGTYYGYTF.

This clone was picked up a small number of times. The chain is built from TRBV6-4 and TRBJ2-3; D perhaps matches TRBD1 (5 bases). The CDR3 contains 15 residues. The V gene lost 4 bases and the J gene lost 3 bases, with 14 bases spanning the gap. CDR1 is MRHNA and CDR2 is SNTAGT in the germline V gene. CDR3 sequence (DNA): TGTGCCAGCAGTGCCGAAGCCCAGGGAACAGATACGCAGTATTTT. Translated, it gives CASSAEAQGTDTQYF.

This chain connects TRBV10-2 to TRBJ2-7; 9 bases are shared with TRBD1. CDR3 length: 13 residues. V dropped 3 bases and J dropped 5; count of bases not matched to a gene: 2. In germline, CDR1 is WSHSY, CDR2 SAAADI. CDR3: CASSEQGANEQYF. DNA for the CDR3: TGCGCCAGCAGTGAACAGGGGGCCAACGAGCAGTACTTC.

This chain uses TRBV9 with TRBJ1-4, with D perhaps matching TRBD1 (6 bases). V was pared by 8 bases and J by 4 bases, with 15 bases between. Germline CDR1 reads SGDLS; CDR2 reads YYNGEE. This CDR3 is 14 amino acids long. The CDR3 DNA reads as TGTGCCAGTTCCGGGGGGCCTAGTAATGAAAAACTGTTTTTT. Protein product: CASSGGPSNEKLFF.

The chain is built from TRBV7-2 and TRBJ1-3; D is perhaps TRBD1 (5 bases). Trimming pared 5 bases from V and 2 bases from J, leaving 16 bases between. The germline gives CDR1 SGHTA, CDR2 FQGNSA. The CDR3 extends over 16 amino acids. The CDR3 DNA reads as TGTGCCAGCAGCCCTGGGTTGGGGGTAACTGGAAACACCATATATTTT. This translates into CASSPGLGVTGNTIYF.

The J gene is TRBJ2-3, the V gene TRBV9; TRBD2 aligns across 12 bases. Germline-derived CDR1 and CDR2 are SGDLS and YYNGEE. With 3 bases clipped from V and 4 bases from J, the junction kept 9 bases outside the gene matches. CDR3 length equals 17 residues. The CDR3: CASSAEETSGSSDTQYF. CDR3 nucleotide sequence: TGTGCCAGCAGCGCCGAGGAGACTAGCGGGAGCTCAGATACGCAGTATTTT.

The V and J genes are TRBV27 and TRBJ1-1; D is perhaps TRBD1 (5 bases). Germline values: CDR1 MNHEY, CDR2 SMNVEV (reference sequence). The CDR3 runs to 14 residues. V was cut by 7 bases and J by 5 bases, with 17 bases left in between. In DNA, the CDR3 is TGTGCCAGCACCCCGCAATACGGGGCAACTGAAGCTTTCTTT. Its protein is CASTPQYGATEAFF.

The rearrangement links TRBV5-4 to TRBJ1-2; 9 positions agree with TRBD1. Losses at the gene ends were 10 bases for V and 4 bases for J; bases not matched to a gene: 11. Germline CDR1 is SGHNT and CDR2 is YYREEE (reference sequence). The CDR3 length is 14 residues. The CDR3 nucleotides are TGTGCCGTGGACAGGGGCCTTGGGGTCTATGGCTACACCTTC. Translation gives CAVDRGLGVYGYTF.

In regard to this clone: Sequence at one end of the junction differs from germline and may be a read error. J is TRBJ1-3 and V is TRBV2, with TRBD1 matching 7 bases. Germline loops: CDR1 SNHLY, CDR2 FYNNEI. This CDR3 is built from 13 residues. In nucleotides, the CDR3 is TGTGCCAACAGTTCGGGACAGGGAAACACCATATATTTT. Protein product: CANSSGQGNTIYF.

The chain links TRBV6-6 to TRBJ1-5, with no clear D. The germline V and J ends were trimmed by 4 bases and 3 bases, with 16 bases remaining between them. The CDR3 consists of 16 residues. Germline V gives CDR1 MNHNY, CDR2 SVGAGI (reference sequence). In nucleotides, the CDR3 is TGTGCCAGCAGTTTCAGACATCGAACCGACAATCAGCCCCAGCATTTT. Encoded protein: CASSFRHRTDNQPQHF.

The chain combines TRBV30 with TRBJ1-3; D remains ambiguous. In germline, CDR1 is GTSNPN, CDR2 SVGIG (reference sequence). The CDR3 spans 12 residues. Trimming removed 4 bases from V and 1 base from J, with 5 bases in between. CDR3 amino acids: CAWKRSGNTIYF. CDR3 sequence (DNA): TGTGCCTGGAAACGGTCTGGAAACACCATATATTTT.

The rearrangement joins TRBV19 to TRBJ2-3; D is unclear. This CDR3 comprises 15 residues. The germline gives CDR1 LNHDA, CDR2 SQIVND (reference sequence). V dropped 5 bases and J dropped 3 bases, with 15 bases sitting between them. The CDR3 spells CASSQLPPRTDTQYF. CDR3 in DNA: TGTGCCAGTAGTCAGCTCCCTCCGAGGACAGATACGCAGTATTTT.

The gene calls are TRBV28 and TRBJ1-1, with TRBD1 matching over 7 bases. Germline CDR1 MDHEN, CDR2 SYDVKM. The CDR3 contains 13 residues. The V gene end was trimmed by 8 bases and the J gene end by 0 bases; junction bases not matched to a gene: 3. CDR3 bases: TGTGCCAGCCAGGGGGTGATGAACACTGAAGCTTTCTTT. Its protein is CASQGVMNTEAFF.

There are a few counts of this clone. V gene TRBV6-1 combines with J gene TRBJ1-1, with D unclear. The length of the CDR3 is 13 residues. Germline values: CDR1 MNHNS, CDR2 SASEGT. V shed 5 bases and J shed 3 bases, with 10 bases lying between them. The CDR3 bases are TGTGCCAGCAGTCCTAGGGCCTACACTGAAGCTTTCTTT. Its protein product is CASSPRAYTEAFF.

The gene calls are TRBV28 and TRBJ2-5; no clear D. Germline-derived CDR1 and CDR2 are MDHEN and SYDVKM. Trimming shortened V by 4 bases and J by 5 bases, and 11 bases separated the two germline ends. This CDR3 has 13 residues. The CDR3 loop reads CASSSISMETQYF. The CDR3 coding sequence is TGTGCCAGCAGTTCCATATCAATGGAGACCCAGTACTTC. The variable domain in full, with the rest retrieved from reference TRBV28 and TRBJ2-5, is DVKVTQSSRYLVKRTGEKVFLECVQDMDHENMFWYRQDPGLGLRLIYFSYDVKMKEKGDIPEGYSVSREKKERFSLILESASTNQTSMYLCASSSISMETQYFGPGTRLLVL.

This clone was found once. This chain connects TRBV13 to TRBJ2-6; no clear D. The length of the CDR3 is 12 residues. Germline CDR1 PRHDT, CDR2 FYEKMQ (reference sequence). Trimming cost V 2 bases and J 5 bases, with 1 base left between them. CDR3 sequence: CASSLRANVLTF. As DNA, the CDR3 is TGTGCCAGCAGCTTACGGGCCAACGTCCTGACTTTC.

By proportion, this clone is medium-sized. The V call is TRBV28, the J call TRBJ1-2; D is ambiguous. Germline V lookup: CDR1 MDHEN, CDR2 SYDVKM. With 6 bases removed from V and 0 bases from J, the gap between germline ends came to 11 bases. CDR3 length: 14 amino acids. The CDR3 reads CASRTGIANYGYTF. The CDR3 DNA reads TGTGCCAGCAGAACGGGAATTGCTAACTATGGCTACACCTTC.

The chain links TRBV5-4 to TRBJ2-5; D possibly matches TRBD1 or TRBD2 (6 bases each). V was clipped by 1 base and J by 3 bases, with 7 bases between them. The CDR3 contains 13 residues. The germline CDR1 and CDR2 sequences are SGHNT and YYREEE (reference sequence). CDR3 nucleotides: TGTGCCAGCAGCTTGAGGGGGGAAGAGACCCAGTACTTC. Its translation: CASSLRGEETQYF.

The chain is built from TRBV30 and TRBJ2-2; D gene ambiguous. Trimming removed 4 bases from V and 6 bases from J, with 12 bases in between. This CDR3 comprises 13 residues. Germline V lookup: CDR1 GTSNPN, CDR2 SVGIG (reference sequence). CDR3: CAWNSGTPGELFF. In DNA form, the CDR3 reads TGTGCCTGGAATAGTGGAACGCCCGGGGAGCTGTTTTTT.

V usage is TRBV4-1 and J usage is TRBJ2-2; D remains ambiguous. V lost 0 bases, J lost 3 bases, and 11 bases lay in between. Germline V CDR1 and CDR2: MGHRA, YSYEKL. CDR3 size: 16 residues. In DNA form, the CDR3 reads TGCGCCAGCAGCCAAGAGGCCAGGCATTACACCGGGGAGCTGTTTTTT. Translation gives CASSQEARHYTGELFF.

V usage is TRBV18 and J usage is TRBJ1-5; D not resolved. Trimming removed 4 bases at V and 7 bases at J, with 14 bases between. The CDR3 length is 14 residues. CDR1 KGHSH and CDR2 LQKENI come from the germline V gene. The CDR3 sequence is CASSLGESRQPQHF. CDR3 nucleotides: TGTGCCAGCTCACTGGGCGAGTCTAGGCAGCCCCAGCATTTT.

V and J are TRBV6-6 and TRBJ1-5, with a tentative D call TRBD1 (5 bases). This CDR3 has 16 amino acids. The V and J ends lost 6 bases and 7 bases respectively, with 22 bases between them. Germline loops: CDR1 MNHNY, CDR2 SVGAGI (reference sequence). CDR3 DNA: TGTGCCAGCAGCTACCTCGGACTTGAGGGGAGGCAGCCCCAGCATTTT. Protein sequence: CASSYLGLEGRQPQHF.

The chain links TRBV6-1 to TRBJ2-7; TRBD2 aligns across 7 bases. Trimming removed 4 bases from V and 0 bases from J; junction bases left unmatched: 6. Germline values: CDR1 MNHNS, CDR2 SASEGT. CDR3 size: 15 residues. CDR3 sequence (DNA): TGTGCCAGCAGTGGTGGGGGGGTTTACTCCTACGAGCAGTACTTC. It encodes CASSGGGVYSYEQYF.

V and J are TRBV7-9 and TRBJ1-2; 10 positions agree with TRBD1. Trimming cost V 3 bases and J 5 bases; bases outside gene matches: 6. This CDR3 region has 15 residues. Germline CDR1 is SEHNR and CDR2 is FQNEAQ (reference sequence). This CDR3 is CASSFGQGGPYGYTF. CDR3 nucleotide sequence: TGTGCCAGCAGCTTCGGACAGGGGGGGCCTTATGGCTACACCTTC. The whole variable domain, remainder taken from reference TRBV7-9 and TRBJ1-2, is DTGVSQNPRHKITKRGQNVTFRCDPISEHNRLYWYRQTLGQGPEFLTYFQNEAQLEKSRLLSDRFSAERPKGSFSTLEIQRTEQGDSAMYLCASSFGQGGPYGYTFGSGTRLTVV.

The table lists this clone with a count of one. V usage is TRBV9 and J usage is TRBJ1-1, with 8 bases fitting TRBD1. The CDR3 contains 15 residues. With 4 bases clipped from V and 3 bases from J, the junction kept 8 bases outside the gene matches. Germline-derived CDR1 and CDR2 are SGDLS and YYNGEE. Here the CDR3 reads CASSPHRGEYTEAFF. The CDR3 bases are TGTGCCAGCAGCCCGCACAGGGGGGAGTACACTGAAGCTTTCTTT.

V gene TRBV19 combines with J gene TRBJ2-7; 7 bases are shared with TRBD2. Trimming removed 6 bases from V and 6 bases from J; junction bases left unmatched: 14. Germline CDR1 is LNHDA and CDR2 is SQIVND (reference sequence). This CDR3 has 15 residues. As DNA, the CDR3 is TGTGCCAGTAGAGCAGTAGCGGGTTCTCCGGGCGAGCAGTACTTC. Protein: CASRAVAGSPGEQYF.

The chain recombines TRBV30 with TRBJ2-2; TRBD2 aligns across 9 bases. CDR3 length: 16 amino acids. Germline V lookup: CDR1 GTSNPN, CDR2 SVGIG (reference sequence). Losses at the gene ends were 0 bases for V and 8 bases for J; bases not matched to a gene: 10. In nucleotides, the CDR3 is TGTGCCTGGAGTGTCGCTAGCGGGGCCTTCGGAGGGGAGCTGTTTTTT. It translates to CAWSVASGAFGGELFF.

V usage is TRBV12-1 and J usage is TRBJ1-1; the table calls TRBD1, which could not be checked here. TRBV12-1 is marked as a pseudogene. This CDR3 has 14 amino acids. The CDR3 bases are TGTGCCAGCAGCGGGGGACAGCAGAACACTGAAGCTTTCTTT. This gives the protein CASSGGQQNTEAFF.